This T cell receptor (beta chain) was identified in a study of blood T cell repertoires in COVID-19. This CDR3 region has 14 residues. Germline CDR1 and CDR2: SGHNT and YENEEA. V shed 4 bases and J shed 7 bases, with 13 bases lying between them. TCRdb's copy holds only in-frame clones and misses some; the assay was immunoSEQ multiplex PCR. This sample has over 250,000 clones; about 87% occur once, and the top ten carry under 3.5%. The sequenced sample was PBMCs or T cells enriched from blood (not recorded which). The chain employs TRBV11-3 and TRBJ2-2, with D perhaps matching TRBD2 (6 bases). This clonotype originated in a woman between 45 and 60 years old who had recovered from COVID-19. The DNA of the CDR3 is TGTGCCAGCAGCTCTGGAGGGAGTAACGGGGAGCTGTTTTTT. This encodes CASSSGGSNGELFF.